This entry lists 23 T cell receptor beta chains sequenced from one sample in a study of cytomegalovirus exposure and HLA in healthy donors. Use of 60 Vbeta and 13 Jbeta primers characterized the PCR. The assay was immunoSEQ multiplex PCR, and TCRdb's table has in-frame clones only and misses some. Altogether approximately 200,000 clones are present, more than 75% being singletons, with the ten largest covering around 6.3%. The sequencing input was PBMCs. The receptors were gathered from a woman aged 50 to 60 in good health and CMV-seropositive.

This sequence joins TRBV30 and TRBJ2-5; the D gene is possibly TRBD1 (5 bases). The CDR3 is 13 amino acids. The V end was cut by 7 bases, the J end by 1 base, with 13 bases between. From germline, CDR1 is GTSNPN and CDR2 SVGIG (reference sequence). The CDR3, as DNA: TGTGCCTTTAACAGGTCTCCCCAAGAGACCCAGTACTTC. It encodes CAFNRSPQETQYF. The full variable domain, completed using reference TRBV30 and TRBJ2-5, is SQTIHQWPATLVQPVGSPLSLECTVEGTSNPNLYWYRQAAGRGLQLLFYSVGIGQISSEVPQNLSASRPQDRQFILSSKKLLLSDSGFYLCAFNRSPQETQYFGPGTRLLVL.

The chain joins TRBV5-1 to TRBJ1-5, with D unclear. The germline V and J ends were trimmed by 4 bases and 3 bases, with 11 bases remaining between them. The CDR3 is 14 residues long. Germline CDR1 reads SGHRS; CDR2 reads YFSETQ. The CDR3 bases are TGCGCCAGCAGCCCCGGAGCCCCCAATCAGCCCCAGCATTTT. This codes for CASSPGAPNQPQHF. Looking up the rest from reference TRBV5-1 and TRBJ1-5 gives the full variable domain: KAGVTQTPRYLIKTRGQQVTLSCSPISGHRSVSWYQQTPGQGLQFLFEYFSETQRNKGNFPGRFSGRQFSNSRSEMNVSTLELGDSALYLCASSPGAPNQPQHFGDGTRLSIL.

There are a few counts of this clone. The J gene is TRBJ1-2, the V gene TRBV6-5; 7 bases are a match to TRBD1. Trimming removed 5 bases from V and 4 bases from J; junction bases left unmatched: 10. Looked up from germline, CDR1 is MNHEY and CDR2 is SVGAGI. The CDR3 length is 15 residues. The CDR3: CASSRSLRDSYGYTF. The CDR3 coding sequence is TGTGCCAGCAGTAGGAGCCTCCGGGACAGCTATGGCTACACCTTC.

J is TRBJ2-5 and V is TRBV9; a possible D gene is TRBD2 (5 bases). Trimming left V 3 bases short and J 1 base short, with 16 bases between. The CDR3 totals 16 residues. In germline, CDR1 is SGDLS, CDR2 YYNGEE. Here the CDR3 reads CASSALGGELQETQYF. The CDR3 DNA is TGTGCCAGCAGCGCTTTAGGAGGTGAACTCCAAGAGACCCAGTACTTC. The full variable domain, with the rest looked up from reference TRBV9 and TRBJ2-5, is DSGVTQTPKHLITATGQRVTLRCSPRSGDLSVYWYQQSLDQGLQFLIQYYNGEERAKGNILERFSAQQFPDLHSELNLSSLELGDSALYFCASSALGGELQETQYFGPGTRLLVL.

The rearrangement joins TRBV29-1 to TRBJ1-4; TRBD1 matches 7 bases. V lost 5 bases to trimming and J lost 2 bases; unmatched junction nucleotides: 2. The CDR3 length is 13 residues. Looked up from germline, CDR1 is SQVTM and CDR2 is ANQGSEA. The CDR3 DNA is TGCAGCGTTAAGACAGGGACTAATGAAAAACTGTTTTTT. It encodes CSVKTGTNEKLFF.

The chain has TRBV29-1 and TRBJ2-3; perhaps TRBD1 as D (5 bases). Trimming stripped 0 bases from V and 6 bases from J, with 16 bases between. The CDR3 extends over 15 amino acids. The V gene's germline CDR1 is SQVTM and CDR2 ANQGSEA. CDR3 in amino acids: CSVEDWKGSSDTQYF. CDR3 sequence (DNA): TGCAGCGTTGAAGATTGGAAGGGGTCGAGTGATACGCAGTATTTT.

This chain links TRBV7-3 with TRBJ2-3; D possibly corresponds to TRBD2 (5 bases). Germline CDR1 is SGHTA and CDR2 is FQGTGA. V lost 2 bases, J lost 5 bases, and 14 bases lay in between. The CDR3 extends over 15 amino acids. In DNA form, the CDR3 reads TGTGCCAGCAGCTTAGGCGGATATCGGGGAGATACGCAGTATTTT. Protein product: CASSLGGYRGDTQYF.

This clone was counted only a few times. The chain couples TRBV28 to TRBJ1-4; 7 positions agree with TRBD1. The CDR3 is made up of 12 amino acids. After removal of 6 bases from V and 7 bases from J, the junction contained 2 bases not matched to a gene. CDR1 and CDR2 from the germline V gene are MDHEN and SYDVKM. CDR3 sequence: CASSRGSEKLFF. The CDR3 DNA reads TGTGCCAGCAGCAGGGGGTCTGAAAAACTGTTTTTT. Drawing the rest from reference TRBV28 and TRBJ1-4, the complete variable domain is DVKVTQSSRYLVKRTGEKVFLECVQDMDHENMFWYRQDPGLGLRLIYFSYDVKMKEKGDIPEGYSVSREKKERFSLILESASTNQTSMYLCASSRGSEKLFFGSGTQLSVL.

CDR3 sequence: CASTLRGGSSYGYTF. The CDR3 coding sequence is TGTGCCAGCACCCTACGAGGGGGAAGCTCATATGGCTACACCTTC. The chain combines TRBV2 with TRBJ1-2; maybe TRBD1 (6 bases). Germline V gene data show CDR1 as SNHLY and CDR2 as FYNNEI. The CDR3 totals 15 residues. V lost 7 bases, J lost 5 bases, and 20 bases lay in between. Full variable domain (missing parts from reference TRBV2 and TRBJ1-2): EPEVTQTPSHQVTQMGQEVILRCVPISNHLYFYWYRQILGQKVEFLVSFYNNEISEKSEIFDDQFSVERPDGSNFTLKIRSTKLEDSAMYFCASTLRGGSSYGYTFGSGTRLTVV.

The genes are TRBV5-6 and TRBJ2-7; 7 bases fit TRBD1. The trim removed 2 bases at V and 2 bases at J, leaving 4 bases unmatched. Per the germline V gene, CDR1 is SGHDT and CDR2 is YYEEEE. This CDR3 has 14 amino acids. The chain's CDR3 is CASSFTGVPYEQYF. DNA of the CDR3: TGTGCCAGCAGCTTCACAGGGGTACCCTACGAGCAGTACTTC.

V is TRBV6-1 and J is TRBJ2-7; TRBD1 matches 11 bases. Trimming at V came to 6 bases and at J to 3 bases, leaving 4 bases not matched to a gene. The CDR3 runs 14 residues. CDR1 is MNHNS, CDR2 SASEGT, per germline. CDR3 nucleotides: TGTGCCAGCAGACTTGGGACAGGGGGCTACGAGCAGTACTTC. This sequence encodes CASRLGTGGYEQYF.

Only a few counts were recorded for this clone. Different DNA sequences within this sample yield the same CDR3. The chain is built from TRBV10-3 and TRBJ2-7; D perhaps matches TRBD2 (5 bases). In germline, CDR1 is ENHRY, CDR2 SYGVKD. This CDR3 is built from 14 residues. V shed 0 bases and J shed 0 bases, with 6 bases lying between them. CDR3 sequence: CAISESGSSYEQYF. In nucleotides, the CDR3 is TGTGCCATCAGTGAGTCTGGGAGCTCCTACGAGCAGTACTTC.

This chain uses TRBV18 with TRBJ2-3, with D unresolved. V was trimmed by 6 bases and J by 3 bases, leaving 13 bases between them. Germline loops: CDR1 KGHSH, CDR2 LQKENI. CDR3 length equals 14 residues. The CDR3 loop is CASSLTEGTDTQYF. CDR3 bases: TGTGCCAGCTCCCTCACAGAAGGTACAGATACGCAGTATTTT.

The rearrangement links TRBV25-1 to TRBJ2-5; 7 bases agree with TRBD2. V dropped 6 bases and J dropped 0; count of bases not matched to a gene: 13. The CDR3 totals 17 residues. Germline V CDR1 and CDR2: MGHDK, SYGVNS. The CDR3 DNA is TGTGCCAGCAGAAAAATAGGGGAGGGTCCGTACCAAGAGACCCAGTACTTC. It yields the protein CASRKIGEGPYQETQYF. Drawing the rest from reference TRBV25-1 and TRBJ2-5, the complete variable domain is EADIYQTPRYLVIGTGKKITLECSQTMGHDKMYWYQQDPGMELHLIHYSYGVNSTEKGDLSSESTVSRIRTEHFPLTLESARPSHTSQYLCASRKIGEGPYQETQYFGPGTRLLVL.

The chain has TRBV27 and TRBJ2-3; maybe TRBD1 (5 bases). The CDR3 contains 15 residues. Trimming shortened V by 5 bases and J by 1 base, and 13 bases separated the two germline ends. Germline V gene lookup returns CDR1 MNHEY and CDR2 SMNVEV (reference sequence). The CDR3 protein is CASSRAGRGTDTQYF. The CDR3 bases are TGTGCCAGCAGTAGGGCAGGGCGAGGCACAGATACGCAGTATTTT.

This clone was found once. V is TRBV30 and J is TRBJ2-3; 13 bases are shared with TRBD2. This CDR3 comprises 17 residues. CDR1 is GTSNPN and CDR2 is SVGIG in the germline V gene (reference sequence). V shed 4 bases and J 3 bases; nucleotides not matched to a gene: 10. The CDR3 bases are TGTGCCTGGACAGTCGGGACTAGCGGGATAGAGACAGATACGCAGTATTTT. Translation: CAWTVGTSGIETDTQYF.

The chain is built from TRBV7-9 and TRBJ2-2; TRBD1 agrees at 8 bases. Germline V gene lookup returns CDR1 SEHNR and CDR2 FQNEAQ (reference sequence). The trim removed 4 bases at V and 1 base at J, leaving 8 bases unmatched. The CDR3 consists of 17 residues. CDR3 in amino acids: CASSSRAGGQNTGELFF. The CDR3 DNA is TGTGCCAGCAGCTCCCGAGCAGGGGGCCAGAACACCGGGGAGCTGTTTTTT.

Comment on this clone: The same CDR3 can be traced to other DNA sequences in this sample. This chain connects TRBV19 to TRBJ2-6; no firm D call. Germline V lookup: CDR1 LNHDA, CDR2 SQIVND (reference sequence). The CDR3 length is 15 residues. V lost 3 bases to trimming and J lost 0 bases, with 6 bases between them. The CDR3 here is CASSIPDSGANVLTF. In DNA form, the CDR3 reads TGTGCCAGTAGTATTCCAGACTCTGGGGCCAACGTCCTGACTTTC.

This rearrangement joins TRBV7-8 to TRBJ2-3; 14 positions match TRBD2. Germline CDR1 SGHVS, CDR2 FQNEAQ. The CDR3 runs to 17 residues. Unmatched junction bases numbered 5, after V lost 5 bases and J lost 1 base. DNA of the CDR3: TGTGCCAGCAGCCCAGGACTAGCGGGGGGTCGCACAGATACGCAGTATTTT. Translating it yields CASSPGLAGGRTDTQYF.

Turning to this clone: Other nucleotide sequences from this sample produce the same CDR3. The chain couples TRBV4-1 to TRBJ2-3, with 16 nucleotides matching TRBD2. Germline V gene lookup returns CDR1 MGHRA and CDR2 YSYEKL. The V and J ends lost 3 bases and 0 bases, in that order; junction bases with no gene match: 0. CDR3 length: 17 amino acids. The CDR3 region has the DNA TGCGCCAGCAGCCAGGGACTAGCGGGGGGGAGCACAGATACGCAGTATTTT. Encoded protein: CASSQGLAGGSTDTQYF.

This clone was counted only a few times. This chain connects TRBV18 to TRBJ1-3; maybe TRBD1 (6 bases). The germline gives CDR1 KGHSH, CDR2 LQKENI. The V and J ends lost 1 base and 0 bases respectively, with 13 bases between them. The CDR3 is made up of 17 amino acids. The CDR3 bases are TGTGCCAGCTCACCACTTCAGCCACAGGGCTCTGGAAACACCATATATTTT. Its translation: CASSPLQPQGSGNTIYF.

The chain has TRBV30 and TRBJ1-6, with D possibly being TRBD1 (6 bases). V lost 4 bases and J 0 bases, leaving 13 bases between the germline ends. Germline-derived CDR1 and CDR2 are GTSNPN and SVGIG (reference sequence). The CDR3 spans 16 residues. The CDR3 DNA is TGTGCCTGGATGGACAGACCGAGCTCCTATAATTCACCCCTCCACTTT. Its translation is CAWMDRPSSYNSPLHF.

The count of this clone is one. The chain's CDR3 is CASSSGGEMNTEAFF. CDR3 nucleotide sequence: TGTGCCAGCAGTTCTGGTGGAGAGATGAACACTGAAGCTTTCTTT. The chain uses TRBV28 and TRBJ1-1; D remains ambiguous. Per germline, CDR1 MDHEN and CDR2 SYDVKM. This CDR3 is 15 amino acids long. With 4 bases removed from V and 0 bases from J, the gap between germline ends came to 12 bases. Full variable domain (remainder filled in from reference TRBV28 and TRBJ1-1): DVKVTQSSRYLVKRTGEKVFLECVQDMDHENMFWYRQDPGLGLRLIYFSYDVKMKEKGDIPEGYSVSREKKERFSLILESASTNQTSMYLCASSSGGEMNTEAFFGQGTRLTVV.